This paragraph covers one TCR beta chain sequence. Its target is unknown. Use of 60 Vbeta and 13 Jbeta primers characterized the PCR. How the authors handled the data: The authors later counted roughly 79 million unique TCR beta chains, roughly 10 million of them shared. Clones were read by immunoSEQ multiplex PCR, and TCRdb kept only the in-frame ones, dropping some. V and J calls and clone size follow that table, whereas D and trimming were derived from the DNA. Here the sample table reports over 55,000 clones. The sample belongs to a study of cytomegalovirus exposure and HLA in healthy donors. Study conclusions and caveats: V- and J-gene trimming in TCR beta was tied to a missense DCLRE1C variant by an analysis performed later.

This TCR was sampled from a boy aged 5 to 17 in good health and CMV-seronegative. What was sequenced was PBMCs.

The CDR3 DNA reads as TGTGCCAGCAGTGAATTGGGGACAGGGGCCCATAATGAAAAACTGTTTTTT. This translates into CASSELGTGAHNEKLFF. The chain combines TRBV6-1 with TRBJ1-4; TRBD1 matches 10 bases. Germline values: CDR1 MNHNS, CDR2 SASEGT. CDR3 size: 17 residues. With V trimmed by 2 bases and J by 4 bases, 7 bases remained unmatched.